This T cell receptor beta chain was identified during a study of T cells after yellow fever vaccination. The wider study: CD3, CD45RA, CCR7 and CD95 sorting yielded EM, EMRA, CM and Tscm memory subsets. Researchers used SMART-Seq v4 Ultra Low Input to prepare fractions that had low cell numbers.

Per the germline V gene, CDR1 is SGHVS and CDR2 is FNYEAQ. This CDR3 has 17 residues. V lost 2 bases, J lost 6 bases, and 10 bases stayed unmatched. Findings and caveats of the study: Post-booster repertoires contained most primary-vaccination clones again (roughly 96% CD4, around 88% CD8).

Relative to its sample, this clonotype is medium-sized. The study made its TCR cDNA through 5'RACE template switching. That step introduced a universal primer site along with UMIs. TCRdb called the 5' RACE reads again in MiXCR, with one record for every CDR3 protein. The table shows 14,000 or so distinct CDR3 sequences, with more than 7% occurring only once. Here the sequenced sample was PBMCs, either bulk or a sorted T-cell subset (CD4+, CD8+, memory, or dextramer-sorted; not recorded which), taken on the day of the yellow fever booster vaccination. The sequence derives from a young man who received the YFV17D yellow fever vaccine. This rearrangement joins TRBV7-6 to TRBJ1-5; 10 nucleotides line up with TRBD1. The CDR3 DNA reads as TGTGCCAGCAGCTTACAGCCCACGGGACAGGGGTCTCAGCCCCAGCATTTT. Translation gives CASSLQPTGQGSQPQHF.